This is a list of T cell receptor beta chains from one sample in a study of blood T cell repertoires in COVID-19. Produced via immunoSEQ multiplex PCR; TCRdb's table is partial and in-frame only. Of about 44,000 clones detected, around 80% appear once; the ten largest clones hold roughly 47%. Input material: peripheral blood. These receptors originate from a human donor in a cohort sampled during active COVID-19. CDR3s include the opening cysteine and the closing phenylalanine or tryptophan. D genes are given only for firm matches. Expanded clones get a size class; other rows say once, few or many, or leave the size out.

d_call j_call clone_size v_call cdr3_aa cdr3_nt
- TRBJ2-3 - TRBV2 CASSDKFSSTDTQYF TGTGCCAGCAGTGATAAATTTTCGAGCACAGATACGCAGTATTTT
- TRBJ2-6 - TRBV11-2 CASSSGDSGANVLTF TGTGCCAGCAGCTCGGGGGACTCTGGGGCCAACGTCCTGACTTTC
TRBD1 TRBJ1-5 - TRBV19 CASSIAGDRVGSNQPQHF TGTGCCAGTAGTATTGCCGGGGACAGGGTTGGGAGCAATCAGCCCCAGCATTTT
TRBD1 TRBJ2-2 - TRBV27 CASRAGQGATGELFF TGTGCCAGCAGAGCGGGACAGGGGGCGACCGGGGAGCTGTTTTTT
- TRBJ1-2 - TRBV2 CASRETGYGGYTF TGTGCCAGCAGGGAAACAGGCTATGGTGGCTACACCTTC
TRBD2 TRBJ2-1 - TRBV6-2/TRBV6-3 CASSDGGGANEQFF TGTGCCAGCAGTGATGGCGGGGGGGCCAATGAGCAGTTCTTC
- TRBJ1-2 - TRBV24-1 CATSGGAGYTF TGTGCCACCAGTGGGGGAGCTGGCTACACCTTC
TRBD1 TRBJ2-5 - TRBV24-1 CATSDFRQGGETQYF TGTGCCACCAGTGATTTCCGACAGGGCGGGGAGACCCAGTACTTC
- TRBJ2-5 - TRBV5-4 CASTPGGQETQYF TGTGCCAGCACCCCCGGGGGCCAAGAGACCCAGTACTTC
TRBD1 TRBJ1-6 - TRBV7-6 CASSRTGTGNSPLHF TGTGCCAGCAGCCGAACCGGGACAGGGAATTCACCCCTCCACTTT
- TRBJ1-2 - TRBV19 CASSIDAFGYGYTF TGTGCCAGTAGTATAGATGCTTTCGGTTATGGCTACACCTTC
- TRBJ1-1 once TRBV10-3 CAISPSAGAGTTNTEAFF TGTGCCATCAGTCCGTCGGCGGGGGCGGGGACAACGAACACTGAAGCTTTCTTT
- TRBJ1-1 - TRBV27 CASSLRLTGHTEAFF TGTGCCAGCAGTTTACGGTTAACAGGGCACACTGAAGCTTTCTTT
TRBD2 TRBJ2-2 - TRBV5-1 CASSPSSGGATGELFF TGCGCCAGCAGCCCGTCTAGCGGGGGGGCCACCGGGGAGCTGTTTTTT
TRBD1 TRBJ2-1 - TRBV24-1 CATSDQHRGINEQFF TGTGCCACCAGTGATCAACACAGGGGGATCAATGAGCAGTTCTTC
TRBD1 TRBJ2-1 - TRBV11-2 CASSLDGGTGSQFF TGTGCCAGCAGCTTAGATGGGGGGACAGGGAGTCAGTTCTTC
TRBD2 TRBJ2-3 - TRBV7-3 CASSLGLGEVDTQYF TGTGCCAGCAGCTTGGGACTAGGGGAGGTAGATACGCAGTATTTT
TRBD2 TRBJ2-1 - TRBV4-3 CASRPGLAASNEQFF TGCGCCAGCAGGCCGGGACTAGCGGCCTCCAATGAGCAGTTCTTC
TRBD1 TRBJ2-7 - TRBV18 CASSSGTGANPYEQYF TGTGCCAGCTCATCCGGGACAGGGGCTAATCCCTACGAGCAGTACTTC
TRBD2 TRBJ2-3 - TRBV19 CASMAPGTSGTDTQYF TGTGCCAGTATGGCTCCCGGGACTAGCGGCACAGATACGCAGTATTTT